Described below is a single TCR beta chain sequence and its context. Study processing details: Reference gene primer amplification gave estimated nucleated cell counts. Assay used: immunoSEQ multiplex PCR; TCRdb lists only in-frame clones, some missing. That table furnishes V, J and clone size, whereas the DNA furnished D and trimming. The sample carries 150,000 to 180,000 clones, about 90% recorded once. The data belong to a study of blood T cell repertoires in COVID-19. As for the study in general: PBMCs, B-cell-depleted T cells, or T cells provided the cDNA or gDNA that made up the material.

Material for sequencing was peripheral blood. The receptor was isolated from a man aged 50 or older with acute or convalescent COVID-19.

CDR3 protein: CASSQEGFFDRSGYTF. DNA of the CDR3: TGCGCCAGCAGCCAAGAAGGTTTTTTTGACAGGTCTGGCTACACCTTC. The chain couples TRBV4-1 to TRBJ1-2, with D possibly being TRBD1 (6 bases). This CDR3 is 16 amino acids long. Trimming shortened V by 0 bases and J by 7 bases, and 18 bases separated the two germline ends. CDR1 and CDR2 from the germline V gene are MGHRA and YSYEKL.